These T cell receptor beta chains were read from a single sample in a study of blood T cell repertoires in COVID-19. Method: immunoSEQ multiplex PCR; TCRdb's copy keeps in-frame clones and lacks some. The sample includes 200,000 to 250,000 clones, 70% to 90% of them seen just once. The sample consisted of peripheral blood. These receptors originate from a man in his sixties with acute or convalescent COVID-19. CDR3s include the opening cysteine and the closing phenylalanine or tryptophan. Fields, in order: clone size, J gene, V gene, D gene, CDR3 protein, CDR3 DNA. A D gene is named only where the DNA matches it firmly. Size is stated for part of the rows, as once, few or many counts, or as a class when the clone is expanded.

once,TRBJ1-3,TRBV5-1,TRBD1,CASSLAAGGGNTIYF,TGCGCCAGCAGCTTGGCGGCAGGGGGTGGAAACACCATATATTTT
once,TRBJ1-3,TRBV29-1,-,CSATHQGANTIYF,TGCAGCGCCACCCACCAGGGTGCAAACACCATATATTTT
-,TRBJ1-2,TRBV28,-,CASSSGGTGGYGYTF,TGTGCCAGCAGTTCCGGAGGGACCGGTGGCTATGGCTACACCTTC
-,TRBJ2-3,TRBV28,-,CASRDSSVLDTQYF,TGTGCCAGCAGGGACAGTTCGGTGTTAGATACGCAGTATTTT
-,TRBJ1-2,TRBV5-6,TRBD1,CASSLPRDRGGSHGYTF,TGTGCCAGCAGTCTACCCCGGGACAGGGGGGGCAGTCATGGCTACACCTTC
-,TRBJ2-3,TRBV5-1,TRBD2,CASSLVASGGLTDTQYF,TGCGCCAGCAGCTTGGTGGCTAGCGGGGGGCTAACAGATACGCAGTATTTT
-,TRBJ2-7,TRBV5-4,TRBD2,CASSLVNLAGSYEQYF,TGTGCCAGCAGCTTGGTTAATCTAGCGGGCTCCTACGAGCAGTACTTC
-,TRBJ1-5,TRBV28,-,CASSFQGMALNQPQHF,TGTGCCAGCAGTTTCCAGGGGATGGCCCTCAATCAGCCCCAGCATTTT
-,TRBJ2-5,TRBV25-1,TRBD2,CASSEFISGGEETQYF,TGTGCCAGCAGTGAATTTATTAGCGGGGGGGAAGAGACCCAGTACTTC
-,TRBJ2-7,TRBV27,-,CASSLYREGEQYF,TGTGCCAGCAGTTTATACAGGGAGGGCGAGCAGTACTTC
-,TRBJ2-2,TRBV7-2,-,CASSLNHGGASGELFF,TGTGCCAGCAGCTTAAACCATGGGGGGGCTAGCGGGGAGCTGTTTTTT
-,TRBJ1-2,TRBV2,TRBD1,CASSVSRGQGYTF,TGTGCCAGCAGTGTATCCAGGGGGCAAGGCTACACCTTC
-,TRBJ2-1,TRBV4-3,TRBD1,CASSQDRNRGRDEQFF,TGCGCCAGCAGCCAAGATCGGAACAGGGGGCGGGATGAGCAGTTCTTC
-,TRBJ1-2,TRBV5-1,TRBD1,CASSARTGGNYGYTF,TGCGCCAGCAGCGCTCGGACAGGGGGCAACTATGGCTACACCTTC
-,TRBJ2-3,TRBV6-6,-,CASNLAGGRGDTQYF,TGTGCCAGCAATCTAGCTGGGGGCCGGGGTGATACGCAGTATTTT
-,TRBJ1-3,TRBV5-1,-,CASSFKQGGDTIYF,TGCGCCAGCAGCTTCAAACAGGGTGGGGACACCATATATTTT
-,TRBJ2-7,TRBV3-1/TRBV3-2,TRBD1,CASSQVDRAHEQYF,TGTGCCAGCAGCCAGGTGGACAGGGCCCACGAGCAGTACTTC
-,TRBJ1-5,TRBV30,-,CASKGGYNQPQHF,TGTGCCTCGAAGGGAGGGTACAATCAGCCCCAGCATTTT
-,TRBJ2-2,TRBV6-1,-,CASSERVVGGTGELFF,TGTGCCAGCAGTGAACGGGTAGTAGGGGGCACCGGGGAGCTGTTTTTT
-,TRBJ2-3,TRBV4-3,-,CASSQEGGATGDTQYF,TGCGCCAGCAGCCAAGAGGGCGGGGCAACGGGAGATACGCAGTATTTT
-,TRBJ1-1,TRBV29-1,TRBD1,CSVNFGQGALAEAFF,TGCAGCGTCAACTTTGGGCAGGGGGCATTGGCTGAAGCTTTCTTT
-,TRBJ1-1,TRBV28,TRBD1,CASSNRGGLNTEAFF,TGTGCCAGCAGCAACAGGGGGGGCTTGAACACTGAAGCTTTCTTT
-,TRBJ2-5,TRBV19,TRBD1,CATMTGPQETQYF,TGTGCCACTATGACAGGGCCCCAAGAGACCCAGTACTTC
once,TRBJ2-5,TRBV10-3,TRBD1,CAISDDRGTETQYF,TGTGCCATCAGTGACGACAGGGGGACAGAGACCCAGTACTTC
once,TRBJ2-5,TRBV11-3,TRBD2,CASSLGVSLASGEKETQYF,TGTGCCAGCAGCTTAGGGGTCTCCTTGGCTAGCGGGGAGAAAGAGACCCAGTACTTC
-,TRBJ1-2,TRBV10-3,TRBD1,CAISRDRETYGYTF,TGTGCCATCAGTCGGGACAGGGAAACCTATGGCTACACCTTC
-,TRBJ1-1,TRBV11-2,TRBD1,CASSRDRVNAEAFF,TGTGCCAGCAGCCGCGACAGGGTGAACGCTGAAGCTTTCTTT
-,TRBJ1-1,TRBV19,TRBD1,CASTTRQGGAFF,TGTGCCAGTACGACCCGACAGGGTGGGGCTTTCTTT
-,TRBJ1-3,TRBV7-2,TRBD1,CASSRGTVFSGNTIYF,TGTGCCAGCAGCAGGGGGACAGTCTTCTCTGGAAACACCATATATTTT
-,TRBJ1-2,TRBV7-9,TRBD1,CASSPFLGQVLKGYTF,TGTGCCAGCAGCCCATTTCTTGGACAGGTTTTGAAAGGCTACACCTTC
-,TRBJ1-2,TRBV28,TRBD1,CASSLNGQAHAYTF,TGTGCCAGCAGCTTGAATGGACAGGCGCATGCCTACACCTTC
-,TRBJ2-1,TRBV7-8,-,CASSLALRESSYNEQFF,TGTGCCAGCAGCTTAGCGCTGAGGGAGAGCTCCTACAATGAGCAGTTCTTC
-,TRBJ1-4,TRBV7-2,-,CASSLGGLGEKLFF,TGTGCCAGCAGCTTAGGGGGCTTAGGGGAAAAACTGTTTTTT
few,TRBJ1-2,TRBV11-2,-,CASSPDAGVYYGYTF,TGTGCCAGCAGCCCAGACGCAGGGGTTTACTATGGCTACACCTTC
-,TRBJ2-7,TRBV11-2,-,CASSSGIYEQYF,TGTGCCAGCAGCTCCGGGATTTACGAGCAGTACTTC
-,TRBJ2-7,TRBV7-8,TRBD2,CASSQRGSSYEQYF,TGTGCCAGCAGTCAGCGGGGAAGCTCCTACGAGCAGTACTTC
many,TRBJ2-3,TRBV4-2,TRBD2,CASSQNPWVAGQRNTDTQYF,TGTGCCAGCAGCCAAAACCCCTGGGTAGCGGGCCAGAGAAACACAGATACGCAGTATTTT
-,TRBJ2-1,TRBV5-1,TRBD2,CASSLAGGRNEQFF,TGCGCCAGCAGCTTGGCGGGGGGGCGCAATGAGCAGTTCTTC
-,TRBJ2-1,TRBV2,TRBD1,CASRVQGVGGNEQFF,TGTGCCAGCAGGGTACAGGGGGTGGGAGGTAATGAGCAGTTCTTC
few,TRBJ2-2,TRBV19,TRBD1,CASHPGTVNTGELFF,TGTGCCAGTCACCCCGGGACAGTCAACACCGGGGAGCTGTTTTTT
-,TRBJ2-5,TRBV2,TRBD2,CASSEGSLAVETQYF,TGTGCCAGCAGTGAAGGTAGCCTAGCGGTGGAGACCCAGTACTTC
-,TRBJ2-2,TRBV6-2/TRBV6-3,TRBD2,CASSYSGGTSGELFF,TGTGCCAGCAGTTACTCGGGAGGGACGTCCGGGGAGCTGTTTTTT
-,TRBJ1-5,TRBV28,-,CARRLRGGRGRPPNQPQHF,TGTGCCCGCAGGCTTCGGGGGGGGCGGGGGCGCCCGCCCAATCAGCCCCAGCATTTT
-,TRBJ2-7,TRBV2,TRBD1,CASSAEGQGAYEQYF,TGTGCCAGCAGTGCCGAGGGACAGGGGGCTTACGAGCAGTACTTC
once,TRBJ1-2,TRBV11-1,TRBD1,CASSPGQGRDGYTF,TGTGCCAGCAGCCCCGGACAGGGGCGCGATGGCTACACCTTC
-,TRBJ1-4,TRBV10-2,TRBD1,CASRGQGANEKLFF,TGCGCCAGCAGGGGACAGGGGGCGAATGAAAAACTGTTTTTT
-,TRBJ2-7,TRBV11-1,-,CASSPGTEIHYEQYF,TGTGCCAGCAGCCCCGGTACAGAGATCCACTACGAGCAGTACTTC
-,TRBJ1-5,TRBV5-1,-,CASSPTGDNQPQHF,TGCGCCAGCAGCCCGACGGGAGACAATCAGCCCCAGCATTTT
-,TRBJ1-1,TRBV30,-,CAWSVLGGQAEAFF,TGTGCCTGGAGTGTGTTAGGGGGTCAGGCTGAAGCTTTCTTT